This entry is about one T cell receptor (beta chain). Time point indicated: after dendritic cell vaccination, including at tumor progression/relapse. The data were obtained in a study of glioma-infiltrating T cells after dendritic cell vaccination. Background on the study: The vaccine used monocyte-derived dendritic cells pulsed overnight with autologous tumor lysate.

TCRB CDR3 was amplified from 2 ug genomic DNA or less. Produced via immunoSEQ multiplex PCR; TCRdb's table is partial and in-frame only. The sample lists tens of thousands of clones; roughly 85% were seen once. Per germline, CDR1 SGHRS and CDR2 YFSETQ. The CDR3 runs 15 residues. V shed 0 bases, J shed 6 bases, and the junction held 8 bases outside the gene matches. The source is a human donor with glioblastoma. V usage is TRBV5-1 and J usage is TRBJ1-2; 7 bases are a match to TRBD1. This sample comprised blood, obtained after dendritic cell vaccination. CDR3 coding DNA: TGCGCCAGCAGCTTGGCCAAAGGGGACAGAAATGGCTACACCTTC. As protein: CASSLAKGDRNGYTF. The full variable domain, rest sourced from reference TRBV5-1 and TRBJ1-2, is KAGVTQTPRYLIKTRGQQVTLSCSPISGHRSVSWYQQTPGQGLQFLFEYFSETQRNKGNFPGRFSGRQFSNSRSEMNVSTLELGDSALYLCASSLAKGDRNGYTFGSGTRLTVV.